This entry is about one T cell receptor (beta chain). The repertoire was sequenced with immunoSEQ multiplex PCR; TCRdb's copy has only in-frame clones and lacks some. This sample has about 150,000 clones, with 70% to 85% found just once. These data originate in a study of blood T cell repertoires in COVID-19. The wider study: Samples taken during acute and convalescent COVID-19 were collected in the United States, Italy and Spain.

The CDR3 contains 14 residues. V was cut by 1 base and J by 3 bases, with 10 bases left in between. Germline-derived CDR1 and CDR2 are SGHRS and YFSETQ. The gene calls are TRBV5-1 and TRBJ1-2; no clear D gene. Sequenced sample: peripheral blood. The clonotype was recovered from a woman aged 80 or over with acute or convalescent COVID-19. The DNA of the CDR3 is TGCGCCAGCAGCTTGATGTCCGAGTACTATGGCTACACCTTC. Encoded protein: CASSLMSEYYGYTF.